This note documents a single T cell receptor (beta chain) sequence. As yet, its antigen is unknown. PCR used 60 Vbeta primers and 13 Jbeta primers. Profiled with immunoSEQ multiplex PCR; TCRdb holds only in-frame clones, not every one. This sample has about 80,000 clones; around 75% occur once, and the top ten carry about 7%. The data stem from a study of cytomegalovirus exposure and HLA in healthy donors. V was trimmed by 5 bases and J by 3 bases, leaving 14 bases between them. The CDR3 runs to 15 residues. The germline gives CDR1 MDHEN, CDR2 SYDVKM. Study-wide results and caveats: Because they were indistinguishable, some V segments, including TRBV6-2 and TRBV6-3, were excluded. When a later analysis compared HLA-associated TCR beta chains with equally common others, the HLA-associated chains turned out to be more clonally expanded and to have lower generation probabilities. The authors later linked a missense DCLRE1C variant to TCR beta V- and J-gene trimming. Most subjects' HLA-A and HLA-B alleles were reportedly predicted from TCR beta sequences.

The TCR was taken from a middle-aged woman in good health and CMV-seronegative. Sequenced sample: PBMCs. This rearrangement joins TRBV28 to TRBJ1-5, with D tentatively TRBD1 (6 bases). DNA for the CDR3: TGTGCCAGCAGTGACCTAGGGACAATCAATCAGCCCCAGCATTTT. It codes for CASSDLGTINQPQHF.